Listed below are T cell receptor beta chains from one sample, sequenced in a study of OX40 agonist ivuxolimab in advanced cancers. Profiling relied on immunoSEQ multiplex PCR, and the TCRdb table lists in-frame clones only, not all of them. Of about 63,000 clones listed, around 73% are singletons. The specimen comprised CD4+ or CD8+ T cells sorted from blood, sampled in a trial of the OX40 agonist ivuxolimab. These receptors were obtained from an adult with an advanced solid tumor such as melanoma, head and neck, liver or kidney cancer. The CDR3 runs from the conserved cysteine through the conserved F or W. Fields, in order: CDR3 DNA, CDR3 protein, clone size, V gene, J gene, D gene. A D gene is named only where the DNA matches it firmly. Size is stated for part of the rows, as once, few or many counts, or as a class when the clone is expanded.

DNA: TGTGCCACCTCCCGGGACATCATCTATGGCTACACCTTC; CDR3: CATSRDIIYGYTF; size: .; V: TRBV2; J: TRBJ1-2; D: .
DNA: TGCGCCAGCACCGGCGGGACAGAACCTGAGGAGCAGTACTTC; CDR3: CASTGGTEPEEQYF; size: .; V: TRBV5-1; J: TRBJ2-7; D: .
DNA: TGTGCCAGCAGCCAGAACCTAGCGGGAGGGTGGGGCACAGATACGCAGTATTTT; CDR3: CASSQNLAGGWGTDTQYF; size: .; V: TRBV28; J: TRBJ2-3; D: TRBD2
DNA: TGTGCCAGCAGCTCCACAGGGTACGGGGAAAAACTGTTTTTT; CDR3: CASSSTGYGEKLFF; size: .; V: TRBV11-2; J: TRBJ1-4; D: .
DNA: TGTGCCAGCAGTGCACAGTTTAATCAGCCCCAGCATTTT; CDR3: CASSAQFNQPQHF; size: once; V: TRBV6-1; J: TRBJ1-5; D: .
DNA: TGTGCCAGCAGCTTGAACTCCCCGACAGATACGCAGTATTTT; CDR3: CASSLNSPTDTQYF; size: .; V: TRBV11-2; J: TRBJ2-3; D: .
DNA: TGTGCCAGCAGTGAATCGGGCAGGGAGGCTTTCTTT; CDR3: CASSESGREAFF; size: few; V: TRBV2; J: TRBJ1-1; D: .
DNA: TGTGCCAGCAGGGAGGGGGAGGCCTATGGCTACACCTTC; CDR3: CASREGEAYGYTF; size: few; V: TRBV2; J: TRBJ1-2; D: .
DNA: TGTGCCAGCAGGGTTGACGCAACGGACACCGGGGAGCTGTTTTTT; CDR3: CASRVDATDTGELFF; size: .; V: TRBV2; J: TRBJ2-2; D: .
DNA: TGTGCCAGCAGTTACTCGACGGTTCGCGAGCAGTACTTC; CDR3: CASSYSTVREQYF; size: few; V: TRBV6-6; J: TRBJ2-7; D: .
DNA: TGTGCCAGCAGCAGCTCGGGACTAGCAATAAACACCGGGGAGCTGTTTTTT; CDR3: CASSSSGLAINTGELFF; size: .; V: TRBV11-2; J: TRBJ2-2; D: TRBD2